These 25 T cell receptor beta chains were all obtained from the same sample, sequenced in a study of blood T cell repertoires in COVID-19. The assay was immunoSEQ multiplex PCR, and TCRdb's table has in-frame clones only and misses some. This sample has 40,000 to 50,000 clones, with approximately 85% found just once. The sample was peripheral blood. Receptor source: a human donor in a cohort sampled during active COVID-19. The donor label of this sample is uncertain.

The chain has TRBV28 and TRBJ1-1, with 7 bases identical to TRBD1. Germline CDR1 is MDHEN and CDR2 is SYDVKM. Trimming removed 3 bases from V and 7 bases from J; junction bases left unmatched: 11. The CDR3 loop spans 15 amino acids. CDR3 sequence: CASSFRRGRSGEAFF. In DNA form, the CDR3 reads TGTGCCAGCAGTTTTAGGAGGGGGCGAAGTGGTGAAGCTTTCTTT.

This sequence joins TRBV7-2 and TRBJ2-1, with D maybe TRBD2 (7 bases). V shed 5 bases and J shed 0 bases, with 17 bases lying between them. CDR3 length equals 17 residues. CDR1 and CDR2 (germline): SGHTA, FQGNSA. The CDR3 coding sequence is TGTGCCAGCAGCCTGGGGGGGGCAGGAAGCTCCTACAATGAGCAGTTCTTC. Translating it yields CASSLGGAGSSYNEQFF.

To note about this clone: Germline is not matched at one junction end, which may reflect a read error. The chain carries TRBV2 and TRBJ1-2; 7 bases align to TRBD1. The germline V gene has CDR1 SNHLY and CDR2 FYNNEI. The CDR3 has 13 residues. CDR3: CASRGQANYGYTF. In DNA form, the CDR3 reads TGTGCCAGCAGAGGACAGGCTAATTATGGCTACACCTTC.

This chain joins TRBV11-3 and TRBJ1-6, with a possible D match to TRBD1 (5 bases). Germline V gene lookup returns CDR1 SGHNT and CDR2 YENEEA. V lost 5 bases to trimming and J lost 16 bases, with 15 bases between them. This CDR3 is built from 12 residues. This CDR3 is CASSTPGGPLHF. CDR3 sequence (DNA): TGTGCCAGCAGCACCCCGGGGGGTCCTCTCCACTTT.

The chain uses TRBV29-1 and TRBJ1-2; TRBD1 agrees at 8 bases. Unmatched junction bases numbered 1, after V lost 1 base and J lost 6 bases. This CDR3 contains 12 residues. CDR1 and CDR2 (germline): SQVTM, ANQGSEA. This chain's CDR3 is CSVEGQGNGYTF. The CDR3 bases are TGCAGCGTTGAAGGACAGGGGAATGGCTACACCTTC.

The chain couples TRBV6-6 to TRBJ1-1; D is uncertain. Per the germline V gene, CDR1 is MNHNY and CDR2 is SVGAGI (reference sequence). Trimming took off 7 bases at V and 2 bases at J, with 14 bases between the two ends. This CDR3 region has 14 residues. CDR3: CASTLGTGNTEAFF. The CDR3 region has the DNA TGTGCCAGCACCTTAGGCACGGGAAACACTGAAGCTTTCTTT.

Here the CDR3 reads CASSRLRGSNNEKLFF. CDR3 DNA: TGTGCCAGCTCACGGCTCAGGGGATCGAATAATGAAAAACTGTTTTTT. The chain uses TRBV18 and TRBJ1-4, with a weak D call TRBD1 (6 bases). Trimming took off 4 bases at V and 4 bases at J, with 16 bases between the two ends. The CDR3 totals 16 residues. Germline V gene lookup returns CDR1 KGHSH and CDR2 LQKENI.

By share of the sample, this clone is medium-sized. The chain has TRBV10-1 and TRBJ1-2; 9 bases line up with TRBD1. V was pared by 2 bases and J by 2 bases, with 3 bases of the junction left unmatched. The CDR3 length is 15 residues. Germline V gene sequence: CDR1 WNHNN, CDR2 SYGVQD (reference sequence). The CDR3 DNA reads as TGCGCCAGCAGTGAGCTGGGGACAGGGAACTATGGCTACACCTTC. It encodes CASSELGTGNYGYTF.

V gene TRBV7-2 combines with J gene TRBJ1-5; 7 bases map to TRBD1. Germline-derived CDR1 and CDR2 are SGHTA and FQGNSA. J lost 0 bases, V lost 5 bases, and 4 bases had no gene match. The CDR3 is made up of 15 amino acids. CDR3 sequence: CASSPTGVSNQPQHF. In DNA form, the CDR3 reads TGTGCCAGCAGCCCAACAGGGGTTAGCAATCAGCCCCAGCATTTT.

The chain employs TRBV3-1 (or the pseudogene TRBV3-2) and TRBJ2-4; 10 positions agree with TRBD1. The CDR3 runs 15 residues. Germline V lookup: CDR1 LGHDT, CDR2 YNNKEL (reference sequence). After removal of 8 bases from V and 2 bases from J, the junction contained 6 bases not matched to a gene. The CDR3, as DNA: TGTGCCAGCGCCGGGACAGGGGTAACCAAAAACATTCAGTACTTC. This translates into CASAGTGVTKNIQYF.

This sequence joins TRBV9 and TRBJ1-6; 9 bases align to TRBD1. Per germline, CDR1 SGDLS and CDR2 YYNGEE. J lost 10 bases, V lost 0 bases, and 8 bases had no gene match. This CDR3 contains 16 residues. CDR3 bases: TGTGCCAGCAGCGTAGCCATCACAGGGGGCAGCTCACCCCTCCACTTT. Its translation: CASSVAITGGSSPLHF. Based on the CDR3 plus reference TRBV9 and TRBJ1-6, the full variable domain is DSGVTQTPKHLITATGQRVTLRCSPRSGDLSVYWYQQSLDQGLQFLIQYYNGEERAKGNILERFSAQQFPDLHSELNLSSLELGDSALYFCASSVAITGGSSPLHFGNGTRLTVT.

V and J are TRBV19 and TRBJ1-1; D unresolved. V was trimmed by 11 bases and J by 5 bases, leaving 15 bases between them. The CDR3 extends over 12 amino acids. CDR1 and CDR2 (germline): LNHDA, SQIVND (reference sequence). The CDR3 is CASHSGDTEAFF. CDR3 nucleotide sequence: TGTGCCTCCCACTCCGGGGATACTGAAGCTTTCTTT.

As to this clone: The sample carries other DNA sequences with the same CDR3. The chain has TRBV20-1 and TRBJ2-5; a weak D match, TRBD2 (6 bases). This CDR3 spans 11 amino acids. The V gene's germline CDR1 is DFQATT and CDR2 SNEGSKA (reference sequence). V lost 6 bases, J lost 5 bases, and 10 bases lay in between. DNA of the CDR3: TGCAGTGCGTCTGGAGGGGAGACCCAGTACTTC. Translation: CSASGGETQYF.

The rearrangement links TRBV30 to TRBJ1-1, with TRBD1 matching over 8 bases. Germline lookup yields CDR1 GTSNPN and CDR2 SVGIG (reference sequence). Trimming removed 2 bases from V and 2 bases from J; junction bases left unmatched: 7. The CDR3 contains 15 residues. The CDR3 loop reads CAWSWGQVVNTEAFF. CDR3 coding DNA: TGTGCCTGGAGTTGGGGACAGGTTGTTAACACTGAAGCTTTCTTT.

V gene TRBV6-6 combines with J gene TRBJ2-3; tentatively, D is TRBD2 (5 bases). V gave up 0 bases and J gave up 4 bases, with 8 bases separating them. The CDR3 covers 14 residues. Germline CDR1 reads MNHNY; CDR2 reads SVGAGI (reference sequence). CDR3 amino acids: CASSYSAEADTQYF. Here the CDR3 DNA reads TGTGCCAGCAGTTACTCGGCGGAGGCAGATACGCAGTATTTT.

The genes are TRBV9 and TRBJ2-5; 9 bases match TRBD2. Trimming took 0 bases from V and 3 from J; bases not matched to a gene: 9. The germline CDR1 and CDR2 sequences are SGDLS and YYNGEE. The CDR3 covers 17 residues. CDR3 coding DNA: TGTGCCAGCAGCGTAGGTTCTGCGGGGGGGCTCAAAGAGACCCAGTACTTC. Its protein is CASSVGSAGGLKETQYF.

The J gene is TRBJ2-6, the V gene TRBV19; D ambiguous. The CDR3 extends over 16 amino acids. The V end lost 1 base, the J end lost 0 bases, and 7 bases lay between the germline ends. Germline V lookup: CDR1 LNHDA, CDR2 SQIVND (reference sequence). As DNA, the CDR3 is TGTGCCAGTAGTATAGGGCGGAACTCTGGGGCCAACGTCCTGACTTTC. Translating gives CASSIGRNSGANVLTF.

This clone was detected only once. The chain recombines TRBV7-9 with TRBJ1-2; the D is unclear. Trimming removed 3 bases at V and 2 bases at J, with 16 bases between. The CDR3 has 16 amino acids. Per germline, CDR1 SEHNR and CDR2 FQNEAQ (reference sequence). The CDR3 loop reads CASSLKVPNGNYGYTF. The CDR3 nucleotides read TGTGCCAGCAGCTTGAAGGTCCCAAACGGGAACTATGGCTACACCTTC.

The rearrangement uses TRBV18 and TRBJ1-2, with D maybe TRBD1 (6 bases). Germline V gene lookup returns CDR1 KGHSH and CDR2 LQKENI. V was shortened by 5 bases and J by 3 bases, with 10 bases between the two germline ends. This CDR3 is 13 amino acids long. CDR3: CASSAQGHYGYTF. The CDR3 DNA reads as TGTGCCAGCTCAGCCCAGGGGCACTATGGCTACACCTTC.

The sample holds a few counts of this clone. The J gene is TRBJ2-1, the V gene TRBV3-1 (or the pseudogene TRBV3-2); D is unresolved. Per the germline V gene, CDR1 is LGHDT and CDR2 is YNNKEL (reference sequence). The CDR3 extends over 17 amino acids. The ends were cut back, 5 bases at V and 5 bases at J, with 22 bases in the middle. CDR3 nucleotides: TGTGCCAGCAGCTCAGTTGGTCCCATTCCATCCGACAATGAGCAGTTCTTC. Protein: CASSSVGPIPSDNEQFF.

The sample holds a few counts of this clone. The gene calls are TRBV30 and TRBJ1-1; 7 nucleotides align to TRBD1. CDR1 is GTSNPN, CDR2 SVGIG, per germline (reference sequence). The CDR3 extends over 12 amino acids. V shed 7 bases, J shed 1 base, and the junction held 3 bases outside the gene matches. The CDR3: CALRTGNTEAFF. DNA for the CDR3: TGTGCCTTAAGGACAGGGAACACTGAAGCTTTCTTT.

In this sample, this clone turned up once. The chain combines TRBV6-6 with TRBJ2-7; the D gene is possibly TRBD1 (6 bases). The CDR3 has 14 residues. Trimming stripped 6 bases from V and 2 bases from J, with 14 bases between. The germline V gene encodes CDR1 MNHNY and CDR2 SVGAGI (reference sequence). In DNA form, the CDR3 reads TGTGCCAGCAGATCCACAGGGAGCGCCTACGAGCAGTACTTC. This codes for CASRSTGSAYEQYF.

The genes are TRBV4-2 and TRBJ2-3, with TRBD1 identical over 9 bases. The germline V gene encodes CDR1 LGHNA and CDR2 YNFKEQ. The CDR3 is 16 amino acids. Trimming removed 10 bases from V and 0 bases from J; junction bases left unmatched: 11. In DNA, the CDR3 is TGTGCCACGGGAACGGGACAGGGCCTTAGCACAGATACGCAGTATTTT. It encodes CATGTGQGLSTDTQYF.

The gene calls are TRBV11-2 and TRBJ2-5; 7 bases align to TRBD1. Germline values: CDR1 SGHAT, CDR2 FQNNGV. The CDR3 is made up of 13 amino acids. J was trimmed by 5 bases and V by 4 bases; bases with no gene match: 4. The CDR3 protein is CASSSRQGETQYF. For the CDR3, the DNA is TGTGCCAGCAGCTCCAGACAGGGTGAGACCCAGTACTTC.

The V gene is TRBV15, the J gene TRBJ1-2, with D maybe TRBD1 (5 bases). From germline, CDR1 is LNHNV and CDR2 YYDKDF (reference sequence). Trimming pared 0 bases from V and 5 bases from J, leaving 7 bases between. The CDR3 runs 13 residues. The CDR3 bases are TGTGCCACCAGCAGAGATCCAGGGTATGGCTACACCTTC. Protein product: CATSRDPGYGYTF.